A single sample is the source of the 3 T cell receptor beta chains below, sequenced in a study of cytomegalovirus exposure and HLA in healthy donors. PCR amplification relied on 60 Vbeta primers (plus 13 Jbeta primers). The data were produced by immunoSEQ multiplex PCR, yet TCRdb's version contains in-frame clones alone and is incomplete. The sample includes 120,000 or so clones, around three quarters of them seen just once. The source material was PBMCs. The source of these receptors is a female donor in good health and CMV-seronegative.

The CDR3 region has the DNA TGTGCCAGCAGCAGACAGGCTGTCAACTATGGCTACACCTTC. It yields the protein CASSRQAVNYGYTF. The rearrangement links TRBV6-1 to TRBJ1-2, with D perhaps matching TRBD1 (6 bases). The CDR3 covers 14 residues. CDR1 MNHNS and CDR2 SASEGT come from the germline V gene. V was cut by 6 bases and J by 2 bases, with 13 bases left in between.

The rearrangement joins TRBV7-9 to TRBJ2-3; perhaps TRBD2 as D (5 bases). The germline V gene encodes CDR1 SEHNR and CDR2 FQNEAQ (reference sequence). CDR3 length equals 16 residues. The germline V and J ends were trimmed by 2 bases and 2 bases, with 14 bases remaining between them. The CDR3 DNA is TGTGCCAGCAGCTTACGGGCTAGCCCCCCCACAGATACGCAGTATTTT. Its translation: CASSLRASPPTDTQYF.

The V call is TRBV10-1, the J call TRBJ2-1; TRBD1 matches 7 bases. The CDR3 spans 19 residues. Trimming removed 0 bases from V and 6 bases from J; junction bases left unmatched: 17. CDR1 WNHNN and CDR2 SYGVQD come from the germline V gene (reference sequence). CDR3 in amino acids: CASSESRGRNVCNVNEQFF. The CDR3 bases are TGCGCCAGCAGTGAGTCAAGGGGGCGCAACGTTTGCAACGTCAATGAGCAGTTCTTC.